This TCR beta chain was identified during a study of T-cell memory formation after mild COVID-19. Findings of the study overall: The pre-infection memory compartment contained some responding clones, suggesting cross-reactive memory joined. CD4/CD8 balance held among clones contracting day 15 to 85, and later expanders leaned CD4+. CD8+ contracting clones occupied EMRA, while CD4+ ones occupied mainly CM and EM.

To note about this clonotype: Its antigen remains unidentified.

CDR1 and CDR2 from the germline V gene are MNHEY and SMNVEV (reference sequence). V lost 8 bases and J lost 0, with 14 bases in between. The CDR3 sequence is 14 residues long. MiXCR was run by TCRdb on the 5' RACE reads, yielding one entry per CDR3 protein. The sample carries 400,000 to 500,000 distinct CDR3 sequences, around 20% recorded once. The sequencing sample was made of PBMCs or a T cell subset sorted from them (not recorded which). This receptor was identified in an adult woman who had mild COVID-19 (a few samples of this study predate the infection). Cell type and time point are not known. The genes are TRBV27 and TRBJ2-7, with a weak D call TRBD2 (6 bases). The DNA of the CDR3 is TGTGCCAGCGGCCGGGACTTCAGCTCCTACGAGCAGTACTTC. The encoded protein is CASGRDFSSYEQYF.